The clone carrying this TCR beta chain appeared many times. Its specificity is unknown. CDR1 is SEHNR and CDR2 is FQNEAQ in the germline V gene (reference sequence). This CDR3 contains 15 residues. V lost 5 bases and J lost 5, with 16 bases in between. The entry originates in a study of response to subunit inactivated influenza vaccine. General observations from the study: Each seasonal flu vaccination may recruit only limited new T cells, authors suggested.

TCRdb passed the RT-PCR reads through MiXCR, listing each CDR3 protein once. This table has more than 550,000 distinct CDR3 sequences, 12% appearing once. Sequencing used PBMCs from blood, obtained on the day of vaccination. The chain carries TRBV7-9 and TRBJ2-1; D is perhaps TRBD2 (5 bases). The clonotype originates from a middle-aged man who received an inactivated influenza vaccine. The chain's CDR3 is CASSQRERRNNEQFF. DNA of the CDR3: TGTGCCAGCAGCCAGAGGGAGCGGAGGAACAATGAGCAGTTCTTC.